This is a list of T cell receptor beta chains from one sample in a study of radiotherapy plus CTLA-4 blockade in lung cancer. Assay: immunoSEQ multiplex PCR; the TCRdb copy retains only in-frame clones and omits some. In the table there are over 80,000 clones, roughly 85% of which are singletons. This specimen consisted of peripheral blood, obtained from a patient treated with radiotherapy plus ipilimumab. The receptors originated from a human donor with non-small cell lung cancer who had stable disease on radiotherapy plus ipilimumab. Each CDR3 is given with its conserved first and last residue. The order of the fields is CDR3 length, D gene, J gene, V gene, clone size, CDR3 protein, CDR3 DNA. The D gene is left open where the match is weak. Part of the rows lack a size; the others show once, few, many or a class for expanded clones.

16 | NA | TRBJ1-3 | TRBV14 | NA | CASSLSGHAFGNTIYF | TGTGCCAGCAGCCTCAGCGGACATGCTTTTGGAAACACCATATATTTT
12 | NA | TRBJ2-3 | TRBV28 | NA | CASSLPPDTQYF | TGTGCCAGCAGTTTGCCCCCAGATACGCAGTATTTT
15 | TRBD2 | TRBJ2-5 | TRBV28 | NA | CASSFLAGARETQYF | TGTGCCAGCAGTTTCCTAGCGGGAGCTAGGGAGACCCAGTACTTC
14 | NA | TRBJ2-7 | TRBV4-2 | NA | CASSHPGGSGEQYF | TGTGCCAGCAGCCATCCTGGGGGTTCGGGCGAGCAGTACTTC
14 | NA | TRBJ1-3 | TRBV11-1 | NA | CASSLTGDGNTIYF | TGTGCCAGCAGCTTAACCGGGGACGGAAACACCATATATTTT
12 | NA | TRBJ2-2 | TRBV2 | once | CASTYSTGELFF | TGTGCCAGCACATATAGCACCGGGGAGCTGTTTTTT
15 | NA | TRBJ2-1 | TRBV18 | NA | CASSPIGGEYNEQFF | TGTGCCAGCTCACCGATTGGCGGGGAGTACAATGAGCAGTTCTTC
17 | TRBD2 | TRBJ2-2 | TRBV19 | NA | CASSLLAGVLITGELFF | TGTGCCAGTAGTTTACTAGCGGGAGTTCTTATCACCGGGGAGCTGTTTTTT
18 | NA | TRBJ2-3 | TRBV7-3 | NA | CASSLRGPSRGSTDTQYF | TGTGCCAGCAGCTTAAGGGGTCCGAGTCGGGGGTCCACAGATACGCAGTATTTT
14 | NA | TRBJ2-3 | TRBV9 | NA | CASSVKGWTDTQYF | TGTGCCAGCAGCGTAAAAGGTTGGACAGATACGCAGTATTTT
15 | NA | TRBJ2-7 | TRBV2 | NA | CASRSDRDGLRAQYF | TGTGCCAGCAGGTCCGACAGGGATGGACTACGAGCGCAGTACTTC
16 | NA | TRBJ2-3 | TRBV2 | NA | CASKLSGTPGTDTQYF | TGTGCCAGCAAGCTGTCCGGGACCCCGGGCACAGATACGCAGTATTTT
14 | TRBD1 | TRBJ1-6 | TRBV27 | NA | CASSFGAGGSPLHF | TGTGCCAGCAGTTTCGGTGCAGGGGGGTCACCCCTCCACTTT
16 | TRBD1 | TRBJ2-7 | TRBV23-1 | NA | CASSSNRGPPYYEQYF | TGCGCCAGCAGTTCAAACAGGGGGCCCCCCTACTACGAGCAGTACTTC
14 | NA | TRBJ1-3 | TRBV6-1 | NA | CASNRAQSGNTIYF | TGTGCCAGCAACCGGGCCCAATCGGGAAACACCATATATTTC
16 | NA | TRBJ2-4 | TRBV2 | once | CASSVRGVSSPNIQYF | TGTGCCAGCAGTGTCCGAGGAGTATCCAGCCCCAACATTCAGTACTTC
15 | NA | TRBJ2-7 | TRBV2 | NA | CASSEGTHWGDEQYF | TGTGCCAGCAGTGAAGGGACCCATTGGGGCGACGAGCAGTACTTC
13 | NA | TRBJ2-7 | TRBV21-1 | NA | CASKGSPVYEQYF | TGTGCCAGCAAAGGGAGCCCGGTATACGAGCAGTACTTC
14 | NA | TRBJ1-5 | TRBV6-4 | NA | CASSEFMGNQPQHF | TGTGCCAGCAGTGAATTCATGGGCAATCAGCCCCAGCATTTT
13 | NA | TRBJ2-4 | TRBV7-9 | NA | CASSLAAKNIQYF | TGTGCCAGCAGCTTAGCAGCCAAAAACATTCAGTACTTC
16 | NA | TRBJ2-7 | TRBV6-4 | NA | CASSFPGHPSSYEQYF | TGTGCCAGCAGTTTCCCGGGACACCCTAGCTCCTACGAGCAGTACTTC
16 | NA | TRBJ1-6 | TRBV6-5 | NA | CASSYFRNLNNSPLHF | TGTGCCAGCAGTTATTTCCGGAATCTTAATAATTCACCCCTCCACTTT
12 | NA | TRBJ2-3 | TRBV29-1 | NA | CSVWDIRDTQYF | TGCAGCGTCTGGGACATCCGGGATACGCAGTATTTT